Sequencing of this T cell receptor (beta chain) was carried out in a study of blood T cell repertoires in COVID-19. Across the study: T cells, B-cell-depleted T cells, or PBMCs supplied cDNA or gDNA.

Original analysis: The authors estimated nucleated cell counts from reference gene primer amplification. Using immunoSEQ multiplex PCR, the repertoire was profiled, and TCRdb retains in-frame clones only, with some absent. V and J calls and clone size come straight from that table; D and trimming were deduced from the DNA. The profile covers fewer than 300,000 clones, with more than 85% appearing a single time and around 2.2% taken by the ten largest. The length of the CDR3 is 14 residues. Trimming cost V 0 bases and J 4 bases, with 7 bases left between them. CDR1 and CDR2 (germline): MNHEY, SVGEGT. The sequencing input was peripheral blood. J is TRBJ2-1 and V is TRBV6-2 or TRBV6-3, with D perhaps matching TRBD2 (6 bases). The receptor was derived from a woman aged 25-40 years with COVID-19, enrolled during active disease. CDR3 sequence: CASSYSSGYNEQFF. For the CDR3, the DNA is TGTGCCAGCAGTTACTCCAGCGGGTACAATGAGCAGTTCTTC.